Each of the 19 T cell receptor beta chains below was sequenced from the same sample in a study of blood T cell repertoires in COVID-19. Sequencing was performed with immunoSEQ multiplex PCR; in TCRdb, only in-frame clones are kept and a portion is missing. In the table there are hundreds of thousands of clones, approximately 90% of which are singletons. The sample taken for sequencing was PBMCs or T cells enriched from blood (not recorded which). These receptors originate from a woman aged 35 to 49 who had recovered from COVID-19.

This clone showed up just a few times. The rearrangement uses TRBV15 and TRBJ2-7, with D possibly matching TRBD1 (6 bases). Germline V CDR1 and CDR2: LNHNV, YYDKDF (reference sequence). Trimming pared 0 bases from V and 3 bases from J, leaving 12 bases between. The CDR3 consists of 15 residues. CDR3 sequence: CATSRDLTGFYEQYF. The DNA of the CDR3 is TGTGCCACCAGCAGAGACCTGACAGGTTTCTACGAGCAGTACTTC.

The chain has TRBV25-1 and TRBJ2-1; a possible D gene is TRBD1 (6 bases). Germline CDR1 and CDR2: MGHDK and SYGVNS. The germline V and J ends were trimmed by 4 bases and 6 bases, with 16 bases remaining between them. The CDR3 covers 15 residues. CDR3 sequence: CASSGSGTFANEQFF. The DNA of the CDR3 is TGTGCCAGCAGTGGGTCCGGGACATTTGCCAATGAGCAGTTCTTC.

The J gene is TRBJ2-1, the V gene TRBV9, with TRBD2 as a possible D gene (5 bases). The CDR3 is made up of 15 amino acids. Trimming shortened V by 3 bases and J by 4 bases, and 14 bases separated the two germline ends. The germline V gene encodes CDR1 SGDLS and CDR2 YYNGEE. The CDR3 coding sequence is TGTGCCAGCAGCGATGTGGGAGACGCTTACAATGAGCAGTTCTTC. Its translation: CASSDVGDAYNEQFF.

V usage is TRBV11-2 and J usage is TRBJ2-7; D possibly corresponds to TRBD1 (5 bases). The V end was cut by 5 bases, the J end by 3 bases, with 8 bases between. There are 12 residues in the CDR3. CDR1 and CDR2 (germline): SGHAT, FQNNGV. The CDR3 sequence: CASSQGVYEQYF. The CDR3 DNA is TGTGCCAGCAGCCAAGGGGTCTACGAGCAGTACTTC. Drawing the rest from reference TRBV11-2 and TRBJ2-7, the complete variable domain is EAGVAQSPRYKIIEKRQSVAFWCNPISGHATLYWYQQILGQGPKLLIQFQNNGVVDDSQLPKDRFSAERLKGVDSTLKIQPAKLEDSAVYLCASSQGVYEQYFGPGTRLTVT.

This chain uses TRBV29-1 with TRBJ2-2, with D possibly being TRBD2 (6 bases). V was cut by 3 bases and J by 6 bases, with 14 bases left in between. From germline, CDR1 is SQVTM and CDR2 ANQGSEA. CDR3 length: 14 residues. Here the CDR3 DNA reads TGCAGCGTTGAGCGGGGTCAGTGTTCCGGGGAGCTGTTTTTT. Translated: CSVERGQCSGELFF.

The chain's CDR3 is CAWSILGQGPGELFF. The CDR3 DNA follows: TGTGCCTGGAGTATCCTGGGACAGGGTCCCGGGGAGCTGTTTTTT. The rearrangement joins TRBV30 to TRBJ2-2, with TRBD1 identical over 9 bases. The germline V gene has CDR1 GTSNPN and CDR2 SVGIG (reference sequence). This CDR3 spans 15 amino acids. V lost 2 bases and J lost 6; bases outside the gene matches: 7. The full variable domain, rest sourced from reference TRBV30 and TRBJ2-2, is SQTIHQWPATLVQPVGSPLSLECTVEGTSNPNLYWYRQAAGRGLQLLFYSVGIGQISSEVPQNLSASRPQDRQFILSSKKLLLSDSGFYLCAWSILGQGPGELFFGEGSRLTVL.

The rearrangement joins TRBV5-8 to TRBJ2-6; D perhaps matches TRBD1 (6 bases). The V end lost 6 bases, the J end lost 0 bases, and 13 bases lay between the germline ends. This CDR3 has 16 amino acids. Germline-derived CDR1 and CDR2 are SGHTS and YDEGEE. The CDR3 nucleotides read TGTGCCAGCAACATCCGCAGGGGCTCTGGGGCCAACGTCCTGACTTTC. Translation gives CASNIRRGSGANVLTF.

Remarks on this clone: The junction and the germline gene differ at one end; a read error may be behind it. The J gene is TRBJ2-7, the V gene TRBV6-5; 9 bases align to TRBD1. This CDR3 has 15 amino acids. Germline V gene data show CDR1 as MNHEY and CDR2 as SVGAGI. Written as DNA, the CDR3 is TGTGCCAGCAGTAACTCCGGGACAGGGACCTACGAGCAGTACTTC. Amino acids: CASSNSGTGTYEQYF.

The chain uses TRBV28 and TRBJ1-5; D is perhaps TRBD1 (6 bases). CDR1 and CDR2 (germline): MDHEN, SYDVKM. CDR3 length equals 14 residues. The V end lost 3 bases, the J end lost 8 bases, and 14 bases lay between the germline ends. CDR3 bases: TGTGCCAGCAGTTTGGGGGGGCCCTCAGAGCCCCAGCATTTT. This sequence encodes CASSLGGPSEPQHF.

The CDR3 DNA sequence: TGTGCCAGCAGTGGCCACTACGAGCAGTACTTC. Encoded protein: CASSGHYEQYF. The rearrangement links TRBV28 to TRBJ2-7; D call uncertain. The length of the CDR3 is 11 residues. The V gene's germline CDR1 is MDHEN and CDR2 SYDVKM. V lost 5 bases and J lost 3, with 5 bases in between.

V is TRBV5-1 and J is TRBJ2-3; possible D gene TRBD2, 6 bases. CDR3 length: 15 residues. Trimming pared 5 bases from V and 6 bases from J, leaving 19 bases between. Germline-derived CDR1 and CDR2 are SGHRS and YFSETQ. The CDR3 region has the DNA TGCGCCAGCAGTCCCCTCGTAGGACTACAGGATACGCAGTATTTT. The encoded protein is CASSPLVGLQDTQYF.

The chain recombines TRBV6-5 with TRBJ2-1; 10 positions match TRBD1. The CDR3 is 15 residues long. Looked up from germline, CDR1 is MNHEY and CDR2 is SVGAGI. Germline trimming cut 6 bases from V and 5 bases from J; bases unmatched to any gene: 7. CDR3 sequence (DNA): TGTGCCAGCAGACCCGGACAGGGGGGGAACAATGAGCAGTTCTTC. It translates to CASRPGQGGNNEQFF.

V usage is TRBV7-9 and J usage is TRBJ1-1, with no clear D. V dropped 3 bases and J dropped 1 base, with 9 bases sitting between them. The V gene's germline CDR1 is SEHNR and CDR2 FQNEAQ (reference sequence). This CDR3 spans 14 amino acids. CDR3 in DNA: TGTGCCAGCAGCTTGATGACAAAGAACACTGAAGCTTTCTTT. Translation gives CASSLMTKNTEAFF. The variable domain in full, completed from reference TRBV7-9 and TRBJ1-1, reads DTGVSQNPRHKITKRGQNVTFRCDPISEHNRLYWYRQTLGQGPEFLTYFQNEAQLEKSRLLSDRFSAERPKGSFSTLEIQRTEQGDSAMYLCASSLMTKNTEAFFGQGTRLTVV.

This clone was detected only once. This chain links TRBV28 with TRBJ2-5, with 8 nucleotides matching TRBD2. CDR1 is MDHEN, CDR2 SYDVKM, per germline. The V gene end was trimmed by 6 bases and the J gene end by 10 bases; junction bases not matched to a gene: 4. This CDR3 has 11 residues. Here the CDR3 reads CASSRGGYQYF. In DNA form, the CDR3 reads TGTGCCAGCAGCCGCGGGGGGTACCAGTACTTC.

This chain connects TRBV5-1 to TRBJ2-1; 9 nucleotides line up with TRBD2. This CDR3 region has 13 residues. Germline loops: CDR1 SGHRS, CDR2 YFSETQ. J was trimmed by 8 bases and V by 4 bases; bases with no gene match: 4. CDR3 amino acids: CASSTAGGYEQFF. The CDR3 bases are TGCGCCAGCAGCACCGCGGGGGGGTATGAGCAGTTCTTC.

The chain has TRBV6-5 and TRBJ2-7; possible D gene TRBD1, 6 bases. The CDR3 length is 14 residues. Trimming took 6 bases from V and 5 from J, leaving 17 bases between them. Germline CDR1 reads MNHEY; CDR2 reads SVGAGI. DNA of the CDR3: TGTGCCAGCAGACCCAGAGCGACAGGCAACGAGCAGTACTTC. Translation: CASRPRATGNEQYF.

The CDR3 region is CASSGPGQPQHF. The CDR3 DNA is TGTGCCAGCAGCGGCCCAGGTCAGCCCCAGCATTTT. The chain links TRBV13 to TRBJ1-5; D ambiguous. The length of the CDR3 is 12 residues. Germline CDR1 reads PRHDT; CDR2 reads FYEKMQ (reference sequence). V was cut by 5 bases and J by 6 bases, with 8 bases left in between.

The CDR3 region is CASSLVGLENEQFF. DNA for the CDR3: TGCGCCAGCAGCTTGGTGGGACTAGAGAATGAGCAGTTCTTC. The V call is TRBV5-1, the J call TRBJ2-1, with 8 bases aligning to TRBD2. CDR3 length equals 14 residues. Germline CDR1 is SGHRS and CDR2 is YFSETQ. With 0 bases clipped from V and 7 bases from J, the junction kept 3 bases outside the gene matches. Full variable domain (missing parts from reference TRBV5-1 and TRBJ2-1): KAGVTQTPRYLIKTRGQQVTLSCSPISGHRSVSWYQQTPGQGLQFLFEYFSETQRNKGNFPGRFSGRQFSNSRSEMNVSTLELGDSALYLCASSLVGLENEQFFGPGTRLTVL.

CDR3 amino acids: CASSQDGVLSYNEQFF. CDR3 nucleotides: TGTGCCAGCAGCCAAGACGGGGTACTCTCCTACAATGAGCAGTTCTTC. The chain recombines TRBV14 with TRBJ2-1, with D possibly TRBD2 on 5 matching bases. The CDR3 consists of 16 residues. Trimming stripped 0 bases from V and 0 bases from J, with 9 bases between. Looked up from germline, CDR1 is SGHDN and CDR2 is FVKESK.